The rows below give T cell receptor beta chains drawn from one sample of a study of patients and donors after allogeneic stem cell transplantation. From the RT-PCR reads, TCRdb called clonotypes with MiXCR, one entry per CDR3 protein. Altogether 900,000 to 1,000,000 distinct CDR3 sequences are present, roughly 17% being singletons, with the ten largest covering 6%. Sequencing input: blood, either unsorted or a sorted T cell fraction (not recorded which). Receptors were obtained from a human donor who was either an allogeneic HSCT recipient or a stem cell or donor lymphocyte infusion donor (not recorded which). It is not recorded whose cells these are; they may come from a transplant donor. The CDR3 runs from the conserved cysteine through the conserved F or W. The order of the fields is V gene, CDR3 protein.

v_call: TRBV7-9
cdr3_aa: CASSWGHLNTEAFF

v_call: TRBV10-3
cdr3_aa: CAIVGEGAGELFF

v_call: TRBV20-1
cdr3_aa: CSARPGNQPQHF

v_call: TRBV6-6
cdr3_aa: CASSYQGDTQYF

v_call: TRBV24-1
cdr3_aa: CATSDSIGVQGNVSYNEQFF

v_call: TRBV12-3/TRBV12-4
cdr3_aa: CASRDRVFSGNTIYF

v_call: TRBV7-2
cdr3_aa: CASSLQGMGNEQFF

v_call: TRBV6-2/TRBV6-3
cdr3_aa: CASSRRQDYEQYF

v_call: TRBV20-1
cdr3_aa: CSAHASYRGNQPQHF

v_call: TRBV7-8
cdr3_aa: CASSLGGITYEQYF

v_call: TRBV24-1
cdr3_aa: CATSDLISGGTQYF

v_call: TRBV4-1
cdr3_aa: CASSQTPGTGELFF

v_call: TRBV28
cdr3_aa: CANSTVAGVETQYF

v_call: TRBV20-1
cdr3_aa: CSATSGNPDTQYF

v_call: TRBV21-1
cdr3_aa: CASSQQGAHTEAFF

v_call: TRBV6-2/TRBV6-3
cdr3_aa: CASRQGGLEQYF